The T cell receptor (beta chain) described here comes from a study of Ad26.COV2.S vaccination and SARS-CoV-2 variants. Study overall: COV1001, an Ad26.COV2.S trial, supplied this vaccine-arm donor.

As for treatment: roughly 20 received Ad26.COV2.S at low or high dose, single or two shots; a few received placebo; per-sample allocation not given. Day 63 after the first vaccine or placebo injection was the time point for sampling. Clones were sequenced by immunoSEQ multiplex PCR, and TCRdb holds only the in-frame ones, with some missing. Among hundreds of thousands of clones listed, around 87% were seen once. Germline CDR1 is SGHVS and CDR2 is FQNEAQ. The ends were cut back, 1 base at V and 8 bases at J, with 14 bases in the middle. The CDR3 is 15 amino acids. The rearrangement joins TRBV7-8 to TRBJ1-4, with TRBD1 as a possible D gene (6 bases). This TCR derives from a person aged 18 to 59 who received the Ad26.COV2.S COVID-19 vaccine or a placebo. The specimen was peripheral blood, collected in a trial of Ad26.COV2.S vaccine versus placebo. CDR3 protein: CASSLEEGVWEKLFF. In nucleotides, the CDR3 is TGTGCCAGCAGCTTAGAAGAGGGGGTGTGGGAAAAACTGTTTTTT.